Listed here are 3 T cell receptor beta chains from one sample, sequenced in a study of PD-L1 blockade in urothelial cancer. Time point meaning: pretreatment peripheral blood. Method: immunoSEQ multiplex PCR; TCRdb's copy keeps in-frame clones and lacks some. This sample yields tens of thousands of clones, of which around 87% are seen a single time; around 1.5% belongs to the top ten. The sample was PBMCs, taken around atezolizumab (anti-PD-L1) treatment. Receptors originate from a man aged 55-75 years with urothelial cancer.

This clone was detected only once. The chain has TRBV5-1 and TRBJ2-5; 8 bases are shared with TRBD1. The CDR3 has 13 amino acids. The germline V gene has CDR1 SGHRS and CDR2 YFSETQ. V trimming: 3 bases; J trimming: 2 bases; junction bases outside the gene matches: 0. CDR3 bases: TGCGCCAGCAGCTACAGGGGGCAAGAGACCCAGTACTTC. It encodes CASSYRGQETQYF.

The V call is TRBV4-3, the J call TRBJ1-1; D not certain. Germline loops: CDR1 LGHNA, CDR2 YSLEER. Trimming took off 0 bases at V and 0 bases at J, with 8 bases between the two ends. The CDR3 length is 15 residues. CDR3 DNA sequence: TGCGCCAGCAGCCAAGATCTCCCGGTGAACACTGAAGCTTTCTTT. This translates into CASSQDLPVNTEAFF.

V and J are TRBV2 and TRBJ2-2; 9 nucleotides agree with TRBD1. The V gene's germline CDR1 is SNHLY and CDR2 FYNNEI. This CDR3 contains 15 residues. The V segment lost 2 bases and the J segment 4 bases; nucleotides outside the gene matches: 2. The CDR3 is CASSEIQGATGELFF. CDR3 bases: TGTGCCAGCAGTGAAATACAGGGGGCCACCGGGGAGCTGTTTTTT.